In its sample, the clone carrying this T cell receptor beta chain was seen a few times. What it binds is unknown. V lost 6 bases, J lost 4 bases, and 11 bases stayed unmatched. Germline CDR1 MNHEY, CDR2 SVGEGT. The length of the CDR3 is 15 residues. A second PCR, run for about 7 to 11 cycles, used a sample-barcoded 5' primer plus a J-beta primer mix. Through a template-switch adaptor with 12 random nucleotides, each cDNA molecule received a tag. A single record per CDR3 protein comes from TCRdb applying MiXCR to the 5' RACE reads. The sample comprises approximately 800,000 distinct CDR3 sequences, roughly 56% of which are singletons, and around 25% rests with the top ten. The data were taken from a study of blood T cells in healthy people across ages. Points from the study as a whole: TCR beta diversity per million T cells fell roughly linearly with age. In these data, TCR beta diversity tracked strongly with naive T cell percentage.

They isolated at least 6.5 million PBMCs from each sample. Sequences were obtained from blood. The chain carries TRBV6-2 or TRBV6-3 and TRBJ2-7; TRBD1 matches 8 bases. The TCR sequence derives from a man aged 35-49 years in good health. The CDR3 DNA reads TGTGCCAGCAGCCTACGACAGGGGTCCCGTTACGAGCAGTACTTC. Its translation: CASSLRQGSRYEQYF.